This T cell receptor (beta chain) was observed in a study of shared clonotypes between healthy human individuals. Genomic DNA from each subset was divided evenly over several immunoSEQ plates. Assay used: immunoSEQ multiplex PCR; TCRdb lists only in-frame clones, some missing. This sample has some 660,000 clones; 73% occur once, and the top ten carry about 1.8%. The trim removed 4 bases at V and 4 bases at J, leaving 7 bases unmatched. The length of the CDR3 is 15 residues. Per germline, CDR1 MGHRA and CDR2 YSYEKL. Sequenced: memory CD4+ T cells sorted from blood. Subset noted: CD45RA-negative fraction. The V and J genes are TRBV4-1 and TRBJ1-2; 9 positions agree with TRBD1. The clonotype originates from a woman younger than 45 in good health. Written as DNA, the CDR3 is TGCGCCAGCAGCCCTCGGGACAGGGCCCGCTATGGCTACACCTTC. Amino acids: CASSPRDRARYGYTF.